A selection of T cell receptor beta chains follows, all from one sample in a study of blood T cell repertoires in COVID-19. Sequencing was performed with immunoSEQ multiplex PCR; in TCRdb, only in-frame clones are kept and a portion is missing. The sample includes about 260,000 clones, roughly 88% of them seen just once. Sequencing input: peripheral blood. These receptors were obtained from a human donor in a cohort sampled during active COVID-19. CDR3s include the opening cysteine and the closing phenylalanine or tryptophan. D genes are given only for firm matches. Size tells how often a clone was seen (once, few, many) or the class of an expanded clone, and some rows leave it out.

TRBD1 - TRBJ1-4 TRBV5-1 CASRRVGDRGEKLFF TGCGCCAGCAGAAGGGTGGGGGACAGGGGCGAAAAACTGTTTTTT
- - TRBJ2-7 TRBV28 CASSLGGSYEQYF TGTGCCAGCAGTTTAGGGGGGTCCTACGAGCAGTACTTC
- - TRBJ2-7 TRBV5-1 CASSAGTQSSYEQYF TGCGCCAGCAGCGCCGGGACTCAAAGCTCCTACGAGCAGTACTTC
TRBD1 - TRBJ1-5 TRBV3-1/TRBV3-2 CASSQTGGHNQPQHF TGTGCCAGCAGCCAGACAGGGGGGCACAATCAGCCCCAGCATTTT
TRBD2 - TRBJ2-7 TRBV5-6 CASRGAGRPPLEQYF TGTGCCAGCAGGGGAGCGGGACGCCCTCCACTCGAGCAGTACTTC
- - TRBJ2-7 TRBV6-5 CASPPPGMIYEQYF TGTGCCAGCCCTCCCCCGGGTATGATCTACGAGCAGTACTTC
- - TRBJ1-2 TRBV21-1 CASTTKQGSDYGYTF TGTGCCAGCACCACGAAACAGGGGTCGGACTATGGCTACACCTTC
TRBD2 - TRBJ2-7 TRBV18 CASSPSGRVYEQYF TGTGCCAGCTCACCCAGCGGGAGAGTCTACGAGCAGTACTTC
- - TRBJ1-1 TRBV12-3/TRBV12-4 CASSLQENTEAFF TGTGCCAGCAGTCTCCAGGAGAACACTGAAGCTTTCTTT
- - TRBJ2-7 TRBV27 CASSILRGHEQYF TGTGCCAGTAGTATACTCAGGGGCCACGAGCAGTACTTC
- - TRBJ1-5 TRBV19 CASSSQGSYSNQPQHF TGTGCCAGTAGTTCCCAGGGGAGTTATAGCAATCAGCCCCAGCATTTT
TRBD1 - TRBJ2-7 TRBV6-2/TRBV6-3 CASSIDRALYEQYF TGTGCCAGCAGCATAGACAGGGCGCTCTACGAGCAGTACTTC
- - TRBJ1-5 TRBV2 CASSEGRRNQPQHF TGTGCCAGCAGTGAGGGGAGACGCAATCAGCCCCAGCATTTT
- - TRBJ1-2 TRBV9 CASTRTDYGYTF TGTGCCAGCACCCGGACAGATTATGGCTACACCTTC
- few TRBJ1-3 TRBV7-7 CASSLTWPPGNTIYF TGTGCCAGCAGCTTAACCTGGCCGCCTGGAAACACCATATATTTT
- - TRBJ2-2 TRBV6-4 CASSLAWGPNTGELFF TGTGCCAGCAGTCTAGCTTGGGGGCCGAACACCGGGGAGCTGTTTTTT
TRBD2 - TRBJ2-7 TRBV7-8 CVSRPQRGPPYEQYF TGTGTCAGCAGACCCCAGCGGGGACCCCCCTACGAGCAGTACTTC
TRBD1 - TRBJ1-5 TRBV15 CATQGAVGNQPQHF TGTGCCACCCAGGGGGCCGTGGGCAATCAGCCCCAGCATTTT
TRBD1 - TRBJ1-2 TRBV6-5 CASGATGGANYGYTF TGTGCCAGCGGGGCGACAGGGGGCGCGAACTATGGCTACACCTTC
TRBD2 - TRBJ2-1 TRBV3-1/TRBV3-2 CASSQEGLVYNEQFF TGTGCCAGCAGCCAAGAAGGACTAGTTTACAATGAGCAGTTCTTC
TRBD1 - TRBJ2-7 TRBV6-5 CASSRGGQGAYEQYF TGTGCCAGCAGTCGAGGGGGACAGGGGGCTTACGAGCAGTACTTC
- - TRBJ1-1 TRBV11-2 CASSLDPRGTEAFF TGTGCCAGCAGCTTAGATCCCAGAGGCACTGAAGCTTTCTTT
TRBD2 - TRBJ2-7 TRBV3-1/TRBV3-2 CASSPGGLTEQYF TGTGCCAGCAGCCCGGGGGGGCTTACTGAGCAGTACTTC
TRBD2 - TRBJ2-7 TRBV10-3 CAISEWEGPSGEQYF TGTGCCATCAGTGAGTGGGAGGGGCCGAGTGGCGAGCAGTACTTC
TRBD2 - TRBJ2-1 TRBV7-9 CASSPRGGTSGLNEQFF TGTGCCAGCAGCCCCCGTGGGGGGACTAGTGGCTTGAATGAGCAGTTCTTC
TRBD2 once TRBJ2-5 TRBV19 CASSIAAGESETQYF TGTGCCAGTAGTATAGCGGCGGGAGAGTCAGAGACCCAGTACTTC
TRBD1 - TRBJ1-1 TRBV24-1 CATSDSQRGLSAEAFF TGTGCCACCAGTGATTCACAGAGGGGGCTTAGCGCTGAAGCTTTCTTT
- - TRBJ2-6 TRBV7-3 CASSLPNQISGANVLTF TGTGCCAGCAGCCTACCAAATCAAATCTCTGGGGCCAACGTCCTGACTTTC
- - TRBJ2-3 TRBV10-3 CAISENSGSTDTQYF TGTGCCATCAGCGAAAATAGCGGAAGCACAGATACGCAGTATTTT
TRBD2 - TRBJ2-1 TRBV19 CASRDPGLAGGPDEQFF TGTGCCAGTAGGGACCCGGGACTAGCGGGAGGGCCCGATGAGCAGTTCTTC
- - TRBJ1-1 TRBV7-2 CASSLGLTGGGNSAFF TGTGCCAGCAGCTTAGGGTTGACCGGGGGTGGTAATAGTGCTTTCTTT
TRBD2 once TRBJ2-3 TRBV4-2 CASSPSGRDTQYF TGTGCCAGCAGTCCAAGCGGGAGGGATACGCAGTATTTT
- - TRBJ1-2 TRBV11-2 CASSLVQGYYGYTF TGTGCCAGCAGCTTAGTACAGGGTTATTATGGCTACACCTTC
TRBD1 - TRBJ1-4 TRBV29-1 CSVGRTGGSEKLFF TGCAGCGTAGGTCGGACAGGGGGAAGTGAAAAACTGTTTTTT
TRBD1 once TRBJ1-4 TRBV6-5 CASSTDRATNEKLFF TGTGCCAGCAGCACGGACAGGGCAACTAATGAAAAACTGTTTTTT
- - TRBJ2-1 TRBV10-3 CAIGAGTGYNEQFF TGTGCCATTGGAGCGGGGACAGGTTACAATGAGCAGTTCTTC
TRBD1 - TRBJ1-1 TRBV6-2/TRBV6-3 CASSYSSRGPDTEAFF TGTGCCAGCAGTTACTCGAGCAGGGGGCCCGACACTGAAGCTTTCTTT
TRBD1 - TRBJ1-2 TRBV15 CATSRVGGQVPFGYTF TGTGCCACCAGCAGAGTGGGGGGACAGGTCCCTTTTGGCTACACCTTC
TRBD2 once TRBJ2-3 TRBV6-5 CASRLAGRDTQYF TGTGCCAGCAGACTAGCGGGTAGAGATACGCAGTATTTT
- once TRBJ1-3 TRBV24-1 CATSYTDSSARGATGNTIYF TGTGCCACCAGCTACACCGATTCCTCAGCGCGGGGGGCGACTGGAAACACCATATATTTT
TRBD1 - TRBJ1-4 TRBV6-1 CASSDPLYRGEKLFF TGTGCCAGCAGTGACCCCCTTTACAGGGGAGAAAAACTGTTTTTT